This T cell receptor beta chain was identified during a study of beta chain features in type 1 diabetes. CD45RO/CCR7/CD25/CD127/CD95/CD27 separated CD4+ naive, central memory, regulatory and stem cell-like memory cells by sorting. Whole-study findings and limits: Sequencing from cDNA could over-represent high-TCR-expressing cells. The study found moderately but significantly shorter TCRB CDR3s in all four CD4+ subsets of Type 1 diabetes patients. Lower insertion and higher deletion counts appeared at VDJ junctions in type 1 diabetes patients.

CDR1 and CDR2 from the germline V gene are SEHNR and FQNEAQ (reference sequence). The CDR3 is made up of 11 amino acids. Sequenced material consisted of expressed TCRB transcripts (all of the isolated RNA was reverse transcribed). Produced via immunoSEQ multiplex PCR; TCRdb's table is partial and in-frame only. This table has about 900,000 clones, 15% to 20% appearing once. Remarks on this clone: The antigen remains undetermined. This may arise from a read error, as a much more abundant clone is one base away. This sample also contains other DNA sequences that code for the same CDR3.

Material for sequencing was naive CD4+ T cells from blood. This chain uses TRBV7-9 with TRBJ2-5; D is undetermined. The receptor was isolated from a woman between 18 and 29 years old in good health. Written as DNA, the CDR3 is TGTGCCAGCAGGTTAGGGGAGACCCAGTACTTC. Amino acids: CASRLGETQYF.